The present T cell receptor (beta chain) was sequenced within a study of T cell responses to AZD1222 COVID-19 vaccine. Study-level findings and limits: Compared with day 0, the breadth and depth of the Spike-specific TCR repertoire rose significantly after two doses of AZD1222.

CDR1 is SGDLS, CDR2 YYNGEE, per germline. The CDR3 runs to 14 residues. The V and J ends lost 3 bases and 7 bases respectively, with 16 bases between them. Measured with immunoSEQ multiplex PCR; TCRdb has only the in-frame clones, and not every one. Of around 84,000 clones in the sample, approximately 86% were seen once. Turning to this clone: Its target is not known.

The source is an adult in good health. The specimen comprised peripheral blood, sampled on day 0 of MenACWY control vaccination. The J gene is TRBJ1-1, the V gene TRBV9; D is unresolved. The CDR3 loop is CASSGYTEPIEAFF. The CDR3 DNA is TGTGCCAGCAGCGGTTATACAGAACCTATTGAAGCTTTCTTT.